This passage covers 21 T cell receptor beta chains from one sample sequenced in a study of T cell responses to AZD1222 COVID-19 vaccine. The table came from immunoSEQ multiplex PCR; TCRdb's copy has only in-frame clones and leaves some out. This table holds 120,000 to 150,000 clones, nearly 90% found once. The sample in question was peripheral blood, obtained on day 0 of AZD1222 vaccination. These receptor sequences come from an adult in good health.

CDR3 coding DNA: TGTGCCAGCAGCCGAGGGGGGAGGGGCTCCTACGAGCAGTACTTC. Its translation is CASSRGGRGSYEQYF. This chain connects TRBV11-2 to TRBJ2-7, with D maybe TRBD2 (7 bases). The germline V and J ends were trimmed by 5 bases and 0 bases, with 14 bases remaining between them. The CDR3 is 15 amino acids. Per the germline V gene, CDR1 is SGHAT and CDR2 is FQNNGV. Complete variable domain (other parts from reference TRBV11-2 and TRBJ2-7): EAGVAQSPRYKIIEKRQSVAFWCNPISGHATLYWYQQILGQGPKLLIQFQNNGVVDDSQLPKDRFSAERLKGVDSTLKIQPAKLEDSAVYLCASSRGGRGSYEQYFGPGTRLTVT.

The rearrangement joins TRBV7-2 to TRBJ1-6; 7 bases fit TRBD1. Trimming at V came to 2 bases and at J to 10 bases, leaving 2 bases not matched to a gene. The CDR3 is 13 amino acids. Germline CDR1 reads SGHTA; CDR2 reads FQGNSA. This CDR3 reads CASSLQGESPLHF. CDR3 in DNA: TGTGCCAGCAGCTTACAGGGGGAATCACCCCTCCACTTT.

The rearrangement links TRBV6-4 to TRBJ2-7; TRBD1 might be the D (5 bases). Trimming left V 6 bases short and J 2 bases short, with 17 bases between. CDR1 is MRHNA and CDR2 is SNTAGT in the germline V gene. The CDR3 is made up of 15 amino acids. The chain's CDR3 is CASSPGVGEAYEQYF. The CDR3 bases are TGTGCCAGCAGCCCCGGTGTAGGGGAAGCCTACGAGCAGTACTTC.

The V call is TRBV4-1, the J call TRBJ2-1, with D perhaps matching TRBD2 (6 bases). The germline CDR1 and CDR2 sequences are MGHRA and YSYEKL. V lost 0 bases and J lost 15, with 21 bases in between. This CDR3 is built from 15 residues. CDR3 protein: CASSQDSGRDVSPFF. CDR3 nucleotide sequence: TGCGCCAGCAGCCAAGATAGCGGCCGGGATGTGAGTCCGTTCTTC.

The sample holds a few counts of this clone. This chain uses TRBV7-3 with TRBJ2-7; 9 nucleotides agree with TRBD2. The CDR3 spans 15 residues. In germline, CDR1 is SGHTA, CDR2 FQGTGA. V gave up 1 base and J gave up 6 bases; unmatched junction bases: 7. CDR3 coding DNA: TGTGCCAGCAGCTTAATCTTAGCGGGAGTCGGCGAGCAGTACTTC. Translating it yields CASSLILAGVGEQYF. Supplemented by reference TRBV7-3 and TRBJ2-7, the full variable domain reads GAGVSQTPSNKVTEKGKYVELRCDPISGHTALYWYRQSLGQGPEFLIYFQGTGAADDSGLPNDRFFAVRPEGSVSTLKIQRTERGDSAVYLCASSLILAGVGEQYFGPGTRLTVT.

The CDR3 loop reads CASSRGLAGTYNEQFF. The CDR3 nucleotides are TGTGCCAGCAGCCGCGGACTAGCGGGTACTTACAATGAGCAGTTCTTC. The rearrangement uses TRBV11-2 and TRBJ2-1; 11 bases map to TRBD2. This CDR3 has 16 amino acids. After removal of 5 bases from V and 4 bases from J, the junction contained 7 bases not matched to a gene. Germline values: CDR1 SGHAT, CDR2 FQNNGV.

The chain links TRBV27 to TRBJ1-2, with a possible D match to TRBD1 (5 bases). The CDR3 loop spans 14 amino acids. Germline lookup yields CDR1 MNHEY and CDR2 SMNVEV (reference sequence). Trimming cost V 1 base and J 7 bases, with 13 bases left between them. DNA for the CDR3: TGTGCCAGCAGTTTATTGCGGGGCTCTGGTGGCTACACCTTC. It yields the protein CASSLLRGSGGYTF.

The J gene is TRBJ1-6, the V gene TRBV7-2; no definite D call. Trimming removed 1 base from V and 1 base from J, with 8 bases in between. The CDR3 runs 16 residues. Germline CDR1 reads SGHTA; CDR2 reads FQGNSA. CDR3 in DNA: TGTGCCAGCAGCTTAGTTACACGGTCCTATAATTCACCCCTCCACTTT. The encoded protein is CASSLVTRSYNSPLHF.

This chain links TRBV11-2 with TRBJ2-7, with TRBD2 matching over 10 bases. The CDR3 spans 18 residues. CDR1 is SGHAT and CDR2 is FQNNGV in the germline V gene. The V gene end was trimmed by 0 bases and the J gene end by 3 bases; junction bases not matched to a gene: 11. The DNA for the CDR3 is TGTGCCAGCAGCTTAGATCGTTCCCCTAGCGGGAGTATCTACGAGCAGTACTTC. As protein: CASSLDRSPSGSIYEQYF.

The chain combines TRBV10-3 with TRBJ1-2; possible D gene TRBD1, 6 bases. From germline, CDR1 is ENHRY and CDR2 SYGVKD. The V end was cut by 8 bases, the J end by 1 base, with 11 bases between. This CDR3 comprises 13 residues. The CDR3 bases are TGTGCCATCCGGGCGGACAGTAACTATGGCTACACCTTC. The encoded protein is CAIRADSNYGYTF.

The V gene is TRBV7-2, the J gene TRBJ1-1; tentative D call: TRBD1 (6 bases). Germline V gene data show CDR1 as SGHTA and CDR2 as FQGNSA. Trimming took 5 bases from V and 8 from J, leaving 18 bases between them. The CDR3 runs 14 residues. CDR3 sequence: CASSPGSGGGEAFF. In DNA, the CDR3 is TGTGCCAGCAGCCCAGGGAGCGGGGGCGGGGAAGCTTTCTTT.

This clone was seen just once. The rearrangement joins TRBV5-1 to TRBJ2-7, with 8 bases matching TRBD1. The germline gives CDR1 SGHRS, CDR2 YFSETQ. V lost 5 bases to trimming and J lost 3 bases; unmatched junction nucleotides: 4. CDR3 length: 13 residues. Written as DNA, the CDR3 is TGCGCCAGCAGTGGACAGGGAGTCTACGAGCAGTACTTC. Encoded protein: CASSGQGVYEQYF.

The J gene is TRBJ1-1, the V gene TRBV11-2, with D possibly matching TRBD1 (5 bases). The CDR3 covers 16 residues. Germline V gene lookup returns CDR1 SGHAT and CDR2 FQNNGV. The V and J ends lost 5 bases and 4 bases respectively, with 20 bases between them. The DNA for the CDR3 is TGTGCCAGCAGCCCCCAATTGGCGGGGCTTAGCACTGAAGCTTTCTTT. It is translated as CASSPQLAGLSTEAFF.

Worth noting for this clone: One end of the junction varies from germline; a read error may be responsible. This sequence joins TRBV11-2 and TRBJ2-2; tentatively, D is TRBD2 (6 bases). Germline V CDR1 and CDR2: SGHAT, FQNNGV. This CDR3 is 12 amino acids long. This chain's CDR3 is CASSLAAGELFF. In DNA, the CDR3 is TGTGCCAGCAGTTTAGCGGCCGGGGAGCTGTTTTTT.

This clone has a handful of counts. The chain joins TRBV4-1 to TRBJ2-7; 7 bases are shared with TRBD1. The V gene end was trimmed by 4 bases and the J gene end by 5 bases; junction bases not matched to a gene: 8. Germline V lookup: CDR1 MGHRA, CDR2 YSYEKL. The CDR3 length is 14 residues. The CDR3 bases are TGCGCCAGCAGCCCTAGACAGGGATCCCACGAGCAGTACTTC. It translates to CASSPRQGSHEQYF.

The chain combines TRBV19 with TRBJ2-2, with D tentatively TRBD1 (6 bases). Germline loops: CDR1 LNHDA, CDR2 SQIVND (reference sequence). Trimming stripped 3 bases from V and 1 base from J, with 9 bases between. The CDR3 spans 15 residues. CDR3 bases: TGTGCCAGTAGTATGACAGGCTTGAACACCGGGGAGCTGTTTTTT. It yields the protein CASSMTGLNTGELFF.

The chain couples TRBV5-8 to TRBJ1-2; D perhaps matches TRBD1 (6 bases). Looked up from germline, CDR1 is SGHTS and CDR2 is YDEGEE. The V end was cut by 1 base, the J end by 4 bases, with 14 bases between. The CDR3 spans 15 residues. The CDR3 protein is CASSLTGSVSYGYTF. As DNA, the CDR3 is TGTGCCAGCAGCTTGACAGGGTCGGTTAGCTATGGCTACACCTTC.

CDR3 loop: CASSSTGTWLEVGYGYTF. CDR3 coding DNA: TGTGCCAGCAGCTCGACAGGGACTTGGTTAGAGGTCGGCTATGGCTACACCTTC. The V and J genes are TRBV13 and TRBJ1-2; 7 bases line up with TRBD1. V gave up 4 bases and J gave up 4 bases; unmatched junction bases: 18. Germline CDR1 and CDR2: PRHDT and FYEKMQ (reference sequence). The CDR3 is 18 amino acids.

The J gene is TRBJ1-1, the V gene TRBV7-9; TRBD1 is a possible D gene (5 bases). V dropped 3 bases and J dropped 3 bases, with 5 bases sitting between them. The CDR3 totals 12 residues. Germline V gives CDR1 SEHNR, CDR2 FQNEAQ (reference sequence). The CDR3: CASSLTDTEAFF. DNA of the CDR3: TGTGCCAGCAGCTTGACAGACACTGAAGCTTTCTTT.

The V call is TRBV21-1, the J call TRBJ2-7. TRBV21-1 is a known pseudogene. There are 15 residues in the CDR3. The CDR3 here is CASSKSGPRAGEQYF. CDR3 DNA sequence: TGTGCCAGCAGCAAATCCGGGCCCCGGGCAGGCGAGCAGTACTTC.

The chain is built from TRBV7-9 and TRBJ2-1; no definite D call. This CDR3 spans 12 amino acids. Trimming cost V 6 bases and J 10 bases, with 13 bases left between them. Germline loops: CDR1 SEHNR, CDR2 FQNEAQ (reference sequence). The CDR3 DNA reads TGTGCCAGCAGACCTGACTTGGGGGAGCAGTTCTTC. This sequence encodes CASRPDLGEQFF.